The 21 T cell receptor beta chains below were found in one sample sequenced in a study of control samples from healthy donors and cancer patients. The method was immunoSEQ multiplex PCR; TCRdb's version includes in-frame clones alone and lacks a portion of them. The profile shows 90,000 or so clones, roughly nine tenths of them singletons. The material sequenced was PBMCs. Receptors originate from a woman in her 50s with colorectal cancer.

The genes are TRBV7-2 and TRBJ2-7; D unclear. CDR3 size: 15 residues. V dropped 5 bases and J dropped 2 bases, with 16 bases sitting between them. Germline V gives CDR1 SGHTA, CDR2 FQGNSA. The CDR3 region is CASSAQIGPTYEQYV. The CDR3 nucleotides read TGTGCCAGCAGCGCTCAAATAGGACCAACCTACGAGCAGTACGTC.

The chain carries TRBV5-8 and TRBJ2-5; D is undetermined. V lost 1 base to trimming and J lost 5 bases, with 6 bases between them. Germline V gives CDR1 SGHTS, CDR2 YDEGEE. The CDR3 is made up of 12 amino acids. The CDR3 sequence is CASSLTAETQYF. In nucleotides, the CDR3 is TGTGCCAGCAGCTTGACGGCTGAGACCCAGTACTTC.

The V call is TRBV4-3, the J call TRBJ2-1, with a tentative D call TRBD1 (7 bases). Germline V gene lookup returns CDR1 LGHNA and CDR2 YSLEER. The V gene lost 1 base and the J gene lost 4 bases, with 17 bases spanning the gap. The CDR3 has 17 amino acids. The CDR3 sequence: CASSQGAGGSLYNEQFF. In DNA form, the CDR3 reads TGCGCCAGCAGCCAAGGCGCAGGGGGGAGCCTTTACAATGAGCAGTTCTTC.

The chain uses TRBV6-2 or TRBV6-3 and TRBJ1-1; D is possibly TRBD1 (6 bases). Per germline, CDR1 MNHEY and CDR2 SVGEGT. The CDR3 extends over 13 amino acids. The ends were cut back, 4 bases at V and 4 bases at J, with 10 bases in the middle. The CDR3 nucleotides are TGTGCCAGCAGTTTTACAGGGACCACTGAAGCTTTCTTT. Translating gives CASSFTGTTEAFF.

The rearrangement joins TRBV11-1 to TRBJ2-2, with D perhaps being TRBD1 or TRBD2 (5 bases each). The germline V and J ends were trimmed by 8 bases and 3 bases, with 16 bases remaining between them. The germline V gene encodes CDR1 SGHAT and CDR2 FQDESV (reference sequence). The CDR3 runs 15 residues. CDR3: CASSLGQGDTGELFF. CDR3 nucleotide sequence: TGTGCCAGCTCTCTGGGGCAGGGAGACACCGGGGAGCTGTTTTTT.

This chain joins TRBV5-6 and TRBJ1-4; TRBD1 might be the D (5 bases). The CDR3 length is 16 residues. Germline CDR1 and CDR2: SGHDT and YYEEEE. With 3 bases removed from V and 3 bases from J, the gap between germline ends came to 15 bases. CDR3 coding DNA: TGTGCCAGCAGCTGGGGCGGCAGGGTGGCTAATGAAAAACTGTTTTTT. It yields the protein CASSWGGRVANEKLFF. Full variable domain (outside the CDR3, taken from reference TRBV5-6 and TRBJ1-4): DAGVTQSPTHLIKTRGQQVTLRCSPKSGHDTVSWYQQALGQGPQFIFQYYEEEERQRGNFPDRFSGHQFPNYSSELNVNALLLGDSALYLCASSWGGRVANEKLFFGSGTQLSVL.

The rearrangement links TRBV5-1 to TRBJ2-3; no reliable D call. This CDR3 is 15 amino acids long. The V end was cut by 0 bases, the J end by 4 bases, with 12 bases between. Per the germline V gene, CDR1 is SGHRS and CDR2 is YFSETQ. CDR3 nucleotides: TGCGCCAGCAGCTTGGAAGTGGGTCAGGCAGATACGCAGTATTTT. Protein product: CASSLEVGQADTQYF. The full variable domain, its missing parts supplied by reference TRBV5-1 and TRBJ2-3, is KAGVTQTPRYLIKTRGQQVTLSCSPISGHRSVSWYQQTPGQGLQFLFEYFSETQRNKGNFPGRFSGRQFSNSRSEMNVSTLELGDSALYLCASSLEVGQADTQYFGPGTRLTVL.

This sequence joins TRBV6-5 and TRBJ2-5, with TRBD2 matching over 13 bases. The CDR3 is 15 amino acids. Germline V gene data show CDR1 as MNHEY and CDR2 as SVGAGI. Trimming took 6 bases from V and 4 from J; bases not matched to a gene: 5. This chain's CDR3 is CASSAGLAGRETQYF. The CDR3 DNA follows: TGTGCCAGCAGCGCGGGACTAGCGGGGAGAGAGACCCAGTACTTC.

The chain has TRBV2 and TRBJ1-1; TRBD1 is a possible D gene (6 bases). CDR1 is SNHLY and CDR2 is FYNNEI in the germline V gene. V was trimmed by 4 bases and J by 4 bases, leaving 16 bases between them. This CDR3 spans 15 amino acids. CDR3 in DNA: TGTGCCAGCAGTGCCCAACAGGGTAAGGGCACTGAAGCTTTCTTT. Residues: CASSAQQGKGTEAFF.

V gene TRBV21-1 combines with J gene TRBJ1-2. TRBV21-1 is listed as a pseudogene. This CDR3 is built from 13 residues. The CDR3 DNA is TGTGCCAGCAGCACATCAGAGTTCTATGGCTACACCTTC. This translates into CASSTSEFYGYTF.

The genes are TRBV2 and TRBJ1-1; 8 nucleotides match TRBD1. Germline V CDR1 and CDR2: SNHLY, FYNNEI. The CDR3 is 14 amino acids. The ends lost 3 bases at V and 5 bases at J; junction bases unmatched: 5. The CDR3 DNA is TGTGCCAGCAGTGAGCAGGGGGCTGGGACTGAAGCTTTCTTT. Its protein is CASSEQGAGTEAFF.

This clone was counted a single time. The V gene is TRBV6-1, the J gene TRBJ1-2, with D perhaps TRBD1 (6 bases). Trimming took off 3 bases at V and 6 bases at J, with 14 bases between the two ends. The germline V gene has CDR1 MNHNS and CDR2 SASEGT. The CDR3 runs to 14 residues. The CDR3 loop is CASSDPRGADGYTF. In DNA, the CDR3 is TGTGCCAGCAGTGACCCACGGGGGGCCGATGGCTACACCTTC.

V usage is TRBV7-8 and J usage is TRBJ1-6; D call uncertain. V shed 5 bases and J shed 2 bases, with 10 bases lying between them. The CDR3 totals 15 residues. Germline assignment: CDR1 SGHVS and CDR2 FQNEAQ. The DNA for the CDR3 is TGTGCCAGCAGCCCCGGAAGGGCCTATAATTCACCCCTCCACTTT. Translation gives CASSPGRAYNSPLHF.

The chain couples TRBV3-1 (or the pseudogene TRBV3-2) to TRBJ1-1; D possibly corresponds to TRBD1 (5 bases). CDR1 and CDR2 from the germline V gene are LGHDT and YNNKEL (reference sequence). The CDR3 consists of 16 residues. V lost 0 bases and J lost 1, with 12 bases in between. The CDR3: CASSQDGGVPNTEAFF. CDR3 nucleotide sequence: TGTGCCAGCAGCCAAGATGGAGGGGTGCCGAACACTGAAGCTTTCTTT.

This clone was detected only once. V usage is TRBV5-6 and J usage is TRBJ2-7, with 7 positions matching TRBD1. Germline lookup yields CDR1 SGHDT and CDR2 YYEEEE. V shed 4 bases, J shed 2 bases, and the junction held 3 bases outside the gene matches. The CDR3 spans 13 residues. CDR3 sequence reads: CASSRDSTYEQYV. The CDR3 bases are TGTGCCAGCAGCCGGGACAGCACCTACGAGCAGTACGTC.

The V gene is TRBV2, the J gene TRBJ1-3; D not certain. The CDR3 is made up of 12 amino acids. Germline V gene data show CDR1 as SNHLY and CDR2 as FYNNEI. V lost 5 bases and J lost 1, with 3 bases in between. DNA of the CDR3: TGTGCCAGCAGTCCGTCTGGAAACACCATATATTTT. This translates into CASSPSGNTIYF. Based on the CDR3 plus reference TRBV2 and TRBJ1-3, the full variable domain is EPEVTQTPSHQVTQMGQEVILRCVPISNHLYFYWYRQILGQKVEFLVSFYNNEISEKSEIFDDQFSVERPDGSNFTLKIRSTKLEDSAMYFCASSPSGNTIYFGEGSWLTVV.

This clone is a singleton in its sample. The rearrangement joins TRBV18 to TRBJ1-4; D may be TRBD1 (5 bases). Germline loops: CDR1 KGHSH, CDR2 LQKENI. Trimming cost V 0 bases and J 8 bases, with 25 bases left between them. This CDR3 region has 19 residues. The CDR3 loop reads CASSPPATSAWGMGEKLFF. The CDR3 coding sequence is TGTGCCAGCTCACCACCAGCCACCTCAGCTTGGGGGATGGGAGAAAAACTGTTTTTT.

The chain combines TRBV2 with TRBJ1-4; D perhaps matches TRBD1 (5 bases). Germline CDR1 reads SNHLY; CDR2 reads FYNNEI. This CDR3 contains 13 residues. Trimming took off 4 bases at V and 4 bases at J, with 7 bases between the two ends. The CDR3 sequence: CASSGGLNEKLFF. CDR3 in DNA: TGTGCCAGCAGTGGGGGCCTTAATGAAAAACTGTTTTTT.

The chain couples TRBV29-1 to TRBJ1-2, with a tentative D call TRBD1 (5 bases). Germline loops: CDR1 SQVTM, CDR2 ANQGSEA. Trimming pared 4 bases from V and 5 bases from J, leaving 17 bases between. CDR3 length equals 14 residues. This CDR3 is CSVGNRGMRYGYTF. In nucleotides, the CDR3 is TGCAGCGTTGGAAATAGGGGAATGAGGTATGGCTACACCTTC.

J is TRBJ2-6 and V is TRBV13, with a tentative D call TRBD2 (6 bases). The CDR3 spans 16 residues. The germline CDR1 and CDR2 sequences are PRHDT and FYEKMQ (reference sequence). Trimming took 2 bases from V and 0 from J, leaving 8 bases between them. The CDR3 region has the DNA TGTGCCAGCAGCTTATTCGGGAGCTCTGGGGCCAACGTCCTGACTTTC. It translates to CASSLFGSSGANVLTF. Full variable domain (outside the CDR3, taken from reference TRBV13 and TRBJ2-6): AAGVIQSPRHLIKEKRETATLKCYPIPRHDTVYWYQQGPGQDPQFLISFYEKMQSDKGSIPDRFSAQQFSDYHSELNMSSLELGDSALYFCASSLFGSSGANVLTFGAGSRLTVL.

The genes are TRBV27 and TRBJ2-2, with 8 bases aligning to TRBD1. V shed 3 bases and J 4 bases; nucleotides not matched to a gene: 7. CDR1 and CDR2 (germline): MNHEY, SMNVEV (reference sequence). The CDR3 is made up of 16 amino acids. The CDR3 region has the DNA TGTGCCAGCAGTTTCCTCAGGACAGGGAGCACCGGGGAGCTGTTTTTT. This sequence encodes CASSFLRTGSTGELFF.